This T cell receptor (beta chain) was sequenced in a study of T cells in Graves' hyperthyroidism and ophthalmopathy. The CDR3 has 13 residues. CDR1 DFQATT and CDR2 SNEGSKA come from the germline V gene (reference sequence). Trimming left V 1 base short and J 0 bases short, with 7 bases between. This clonotype was seen many times. From RNA transcripts, TCR beta CDR3 regions were amplified. RT-PCR in the first round (using the HTBI primer set) targeted the TCR CDR3. TCRdb called the multiplex PCR reads again in MiXCR, with one record for every CDR3 protein. Among 600,000 to 700,000 distinct CDR3 sequences, approximately 15% were seen once, and the ten largest hold over 3.5%.

Sequenced sample: blood. V usage is TRBV20-1 and J usage is TRBJ2-7, with D uncertain. The TCR originated in a middle-aged woman with Graves' ophthalmopathy. CDR3 region: CSARVGSSYEQYF. As DNA, the CDR3 is TGCAGTGCTAGAGTGGGTAGCTCCTACGAGCAGTACTTC.